The 20 T cell receptor beta chains in this list originate from one sample, sequenced in a study of beta chain features in type 1 diabetes. The entirety of the isolated RNA underwent reverse transcription, so expressed TCRB transcripts were sequenced. The data were produced by immunoSEQ multiplex PCR, yet TCRdb's version contains in-frame clones alone and is incomplete. Counted here are under 550,000 clones, about 10% occurring once; the ten biggest clones make up over 0.035%. Sequencing used naive CD4+ T cells from blood. The receptors come from a woman between 18 and 29 years old in good health.

The chain has TRBV2 and TRBJ2-3; the match to TRBD1 covers 7 bases. The CDR3 loop spans 14 amino acids. Germline V lookup: CDR1 SNHLY, CDR2 FYNNEI. V was pared by 4 bases and J by 0 bases, with 1 base of the junction left unmatched. CDR3 sequence: CASSVTGSTDTQYF. CDR3 bases: TGTGCCAGCAGTGTGACAGGGAGCACAGATACGCAGTATTTT. Looking up the rest from reference TRBV2 and TRBJ2-3 gives the full variable domain: EPEVTQTPSHQVTQMGQEVILRCVPISNHLYFYWYRQILGQKVEFLVSFYNNEISEKSEIFDDQFSVERPDGSNFTLKIRSTKLEDSAMYFCASSVTGSTDTQYFGPGTRLTVL.

V is TRBV18 and J is TRBJ2-1; 10 positions match TRBD2. CDR1 is KGHSH and CDR2 is LQKENI in the germline V gene. The J segment lost 9 bases and the V segment lost 4 bases, leaving 6 bases of the junction unmatched. The CDR3 consists of 14 residues. The CDR3 is CASSLLAGEAEQFF. CDR3 DNA sequence: TGTGCCAGCTCACTGCTAGCGGGAGAGGCTGAGCAGTTCTTC.

This chain uses TRBV15 with TRBJ2-3; 11 nucleotides agree with TRBD2. This CDR3 contains 16 residues. The germline gives CDR1 LNHNV, CDR2 YYDKDF (reference sequence). With 3 bases clipped from V and 4 bases from J, the junction kept 6 bases outside the gene matches. CDR3 nucleotides: TGTGCCACCAGCAGGACTAGCGGGGTTATTTCAGATACGCAGTATTTT. This sequence encodes CATSRTSGVISDTQYF.

This clone was recorded a few times. This chain links TRBV7-3 with TRBJ2-3; no clear D gene. V shed 4 bases and J shed 5 bases, with 10 bases lying between them. The germline gives CDR1 SGHTA, CDR2 FQGTGA. This CDR3 spans 13 amino acids. In nucleotides, the CDR3 is TGTGCCAGCAGCTACCGCATGGGAGATACGCAGTATTTT. It translates to CASSYRMGDTQYF.

The V and J genes are TRBV7-9 and TRBJ2-7, with TRBD2 matching 7 bases. The CDR3 contains 17 residues. The germline CDR1 and CDR2 sequences are SEHNR and FQNEAQ (reference sequence). V was pared by 1 base and J by 1 base, with 10 bases of the junction left unmatched. The DNA for the CDR3 is TGTGCCAGCAGCTTAGATGTAGCGGGCTTGAAGTCCTACGAGCAGTACTTC. It translates to CASSLDVAGLKSYEQYF.

The chain links TRBV2 to TRBJ2-3; weak D call: TRBD2 (5 bases). The CDR3 has 15 residues. From germline, CDR1 is SNHLY and CDR2 FYNNEI. The V and J ends lost 3 bases and 3 bases respectively, with 13 bases between them. The CDR3 bases are TGTGCCAGCAGTGAGCAGCCCGGCGGGACAGATACGCAGTATTTT. Protein product: CASSEQPGGTDTQYF.

The chain carries TRBV2 and TRBJ2-5; weak D call: TRBD1 (5 bases). CDR1 is SNHLY and CDR2 is FYNNEI in the germline V gene. This CDR3 region has 14 residues. The V end was cut by 7 bases, the J end by 3 bases, with 15 bases between. CDR3 in amino acids: CASNKQGFEETQYF. CDR3 DNA: TGTGCCAGCAACAAGCAGGGATTCGAAGAGACCCAGTACTTC.

This clone was found a few times. The gene calls are TRBV29-1 and TRBJ2-1; the D gene is possibly TRBD2 (5 bases). V shed 6 bases and J shed 10 bases, with 19 bases lying between them. Per the germline V gene, CDR1 is SQVTM and CDR2 is ANQGSEA. CDR3 length: 13 amino acids. CDR3 in DNA: TGCAGCGTGGGTCTAGCTCTTACGGCCGAGCAGTTCTTC. Amino acids: CSVGLALTAEQFF.

The chain has TRBV7-9 and TRBJ2-5; TRBD2 matches at 10 bases. The CDR3 consists of 15 residues. After removal of 3 bases from V and 1 base from J, the junction contained 2 bases not matched to a gene. Germline-derived CDR1 and CDR2 are SEHNR and FQNEAQ (reference sequence). Written as DNA, the CDR3 is TGTGCCAGCAGCTTCAGCGGGGGGGCCCAAGAGACCCAGTACTTC. Protein product: CASSFSGGAQETQYF. Based on the CDR3 plus reference TRBV7-9 and TRBJ2-5, the full variable domain is DTGVSQNPRHKITKRGQNVTFRCDPISEHNRLYWYRQTLGQGPEFLTYFQNEAQLEKSRLLSDRFSAERPKGSFSTLEIQRTEQGDSAMYLCASSFSGGAQETQYFGPGTRLLVL.

This clone has more than one count but fewer than ten. CDR3 sequence (DNA): TGTGCCAGCAGCTTAGCACGAGCGGGAGTGCAAGAGACCCAGTACTTC. This gives the protein CASSLARAGVQETQYF. The rearrangement links TRBV7-9 to TRBJ2-5; 8 bases agree with TRBD2. The J segment lost 2 bases and the V segment lost 0 bases, leaving 5 bases of the junction unmatched. In germline, CDR1 is SEHNR, CDR2 FQNEAQ (reference sequence). The CDR3 runs to 16 residues.

V and J are TRBV29-1 and TRBJ1-1; 8 nucleotides line up with TRBD1. Looked up from germline, CDR1 is SQVTM and CDR2 is ANQGSEA. The CDR3 loop spans 16 amino acids. V was pared by 3 bases and J by 0 bases, with 9 bases of the junction left unmatched. The CDR3 nucleotides are TGCAGCGTTGACCGGAGGACAGGGATTATGAACACTGAAGCTTTCTTT. It is translated as CSVDRRTGIMNTEAFF.

This clone was counted between two and nine times. This chain links TRBV29-1 with TRBJ2-7, with D possibly TRBD2 on 5 matching bases. Germline V gene sequence: CDR1 SQVTM, CDR2 ANQGSEA. This CDR3 region has 13 residues. CDR3 DNA sequence: TGCGCTTGGGTATGGACTTACCCCTACGAGCAGTACGTC. This codes for CAWVWTYPYEQYV.

This clone came up a few times. This chain connects TRBV7-9 to TRBJ2-5, with D perhaps matching TRBD1 (6 bases). Germline CDR1 and CDR2: SEHNR and FQNEAQ (reference sequence). The V end was cut by 5 bases, the J end by 2 bases, with 12 bases between. The CDR3 runs 14 residues. This chain's CDR3 is CASSVPQGQETQYF. In DNA form, the CDR3 reads TGTGCCAGCAGCGTCCCACAGGGACAAGAGACCCAGTACTTC. Drawing the rest from reference TRBV7-9 and TRBJ2-5, the complete variable domain is DTGVSQNPRHKITKRGQNVTFRCDPISEHNRLYWYRQTLGQGPEFLTYFQNEAQLEKSRLLSDRFSAERPKGSFSTLEIQRTEQGDSAMYLCASSVPQGQETQYFGPGTRLLVL.

This clone occurred a few times. The V and J genes are TRBV6-1 and TRBJ2-3; the D is unclear. The V end lost 6 bases, the J end lost 2 bases, and 6 bases lay between the germline ends. The CDR3 totals 12 residues. Germline CDR1 and CDR2: MNHNS and SASEGT. The CDR3 protein is CASRLYTDTQYF. The CDR3 DNA follows: TGTGCCAGCAGGCTATACACAGATACGCAGTATTTT.

The V call is TRBV6-6, the J call TRBJ2-1, with D possibly matching TRBD2 (5 bases). Germline V gene sequence: CDR1 MNHNY, CDR2 SVGAGI (reference sequence). This CDR3 is 13 amino acids long. The germline V and J ends were trimmed by 7 bases and 0 bases, with 7 bases remaining between them. The CDR3 region is CASTAGSYNEQFF. The CDR3 region has the DNA TGTGCCAGCACGGCGGGCTCCTACAATGAGCAGTTCTTC.

This sequence joins TRBV18 and TRBJ2-7; 8 bases are shared with TRBD2. The CDR3 length is 15 residues. CDR1 and CDR2 (germline): KGHSH, LQKENI. The V and J ends lost 2 bases and 3 bases, in that order; junction bases with no gene match: 6. The CDR3 protein is CASSPALAENYEQYF. The CDR3 bases are TGTGCCAGCTCACCAGCACTAGCGGAAAACTACGAGCAGTACTTC.

Notes on this clone: The sample carries other DNA sequences with the same CDR3. This chain links TRBV7-2 with TRBJ2-5, with 8 bases identical to TRBD2. CDR1 is SGHTA, CDR2 FQGNSA, per germline. With V trimmed by 1 base and J by 4 bases, 2 bases remained unmatched. This CDR3 spans 14 amino acids. The CDR3 DNA follows: TGTGCCAGCAGCTTAGGGCTAGCGGGAGAGACCCAGTACTTC. It is translated as CASSLGLAGETQYF.

This clone was picked up a small number of times. The chain recombines TRBV7-9 with TRBJ2-7, with TRBD2 identical over 12 bases. Trimming removed 1 base from V and 13 bases from J; junction bases left unmatched: 8. CDR1 is SEHNR, CDR2 FQNEAQ, per germline (reference sequence). The CDR3 contains 14 residues. The CDR3 region has the DNA TGTGCCAGCAGCTTAGATAGACTAGCGGGAGATCTTTACTTC. It codes for CASSLDRLAGDLYF.

This chain joins TRBV6-5 and TRBJ2-3; no clear D. Trimming left V 2 bases short and J 8 bases short, with 11 bases between. CDR3 length: 13 residues. Germline V lookup: CDR1 MNHEY, CDR2 SVGAGI. The CDR3 DNA reads as TGTGCCAGCAGTTACCGGGCTTTTGGTACGCAGTATTTT. Protein product: CASSYRAFGTQYF.

This clone has just a few counts. In nucleotides, the CDR3 is TGTGCCAGCAGCATTGGGTACGAGCAGTTCTTC. This gives the protein CASSIGYEQFF. The chain employs TRBV11-3 and TRBJ2-1; D is unresolved. CDR1 and CDR2 (germline): SGHNT, YENEEA. V was trimmed by 5 bases and J by 10 bases, leaving 9 bases between them. The CDR3 is 11 amino acids.